The clone carrying this T cell receptor (beta chain) was seen only once. Its specificity is unknown. The data were obtained in a study of blood T cells in healthy people across ages. Study-wide results and limits: Per million T cells, TCR beta diversity dropped roughly linearly as age increased.

Germline V gene lookup returns CDR1 MRHNA and CDR2 SNTAGT. This CDR3 spans 12 amino acids. Primers used in a second PCR of roughly 7 to 12 cycles were a sample-barcoded 5' primer and a J-beta primer mix. TCRdb recomputed calls from the 5' RACE reads with MiXCR, one row per CDR3 protein. The sample carries about 1 million distinct CDR3 sequences, 20% to 25% recorded once. The study drew donors from healthy Caucasian individuals in Russia aged roughly 6 to 90. These data also formed part of another study, on T cells of mothers and their children. From that second work: Six children, together with their three healthy Caucasian mothers, made up the donors. cDNA synthesis used all extracted RNA, 1.5 ug per 15 ul.

The specimen was blood. This TCR was recovered from a girl aged 2 to 9 in good health. The gene calls are TRBV6-4 and TRBJ2-1; the D is unclear. The last part of the DNA fits TRBJ2-7 better; the J call may be wrong. CDR3 sequence (DNA): TGTGCCAGCAGTGAGATCGCCTACGAGCAGTACTTC. Translation gives CASSEIAYEQYF.